This is a list of T cell receptor beta chains from one sample in a study of circulating CD8 cells and anti-PD-1 response in melanoma. TCRdb reprocessed the reads via MiXCR and lists one record per CDR3 protein. The sample has fewer than 550 distinct CDR3 sequences; roughly 8.3% are singletons. The input for sequencing was CD8+ T cells from PBMCs, taken at baseline or after one month of anti-PD-1 therapy (not recorded which). These receptor sequences come from a human donor with melanoma. Both conserved end residues are part of each CDR3. D genes are given only for firm matches. Clone size, where shown, is once, few, many, or a class for clones that have expanded.

cdr3_nt cdr3_aa d_call j_call v_call clone_size
TGTGCCAGCAGCTTAACAGCGGGTTGGACCGGGGAGCTGTTTTTT CASSLTAGWTGELFF - TRBJ2-2 TRBV7-3 large
TGCAGTGCTAGTCCACCTGACACAGATACGCAGTATTTT CSASPPDTDTQYF - TRBJ2-3 TRBV20-1 medium-sized
TGTGCCAGCAGCTTGGAGGGCCCCTATGGCTACACCTTC CASSLEGPYGYTF - TRBJ1-2 TRBV11-1 large
TGCGCCAGCAGCTCCCGACAGGGCGGCGAGCAGTACTTC CASSSRQGGEQYF TRBD1 TRBJ2-7 TRBV4-1 large
TGCAGTGCCCCGATCCGGAGCTCCTACAATGAGCAGTTCTTC CSAPIRSSYNEQFF - TRBJ2-1 TRBV20-1 large
TGTGCCAGCAGTTTAGCGACCTACAATGAGCAGTTCTTC CASSLATYNEQFF - TRBJ2-1 TRBV7-3 large
TGTGCCAGCAACCCTCAGGGGCTAGGGCAGCCCCAGCATTTT CASNPQGLGQPQHF - TRBJ1-5 TRBV19 large
TGTGCCAGCAGTACCACAGCGGGACAGGGGGACATTCAGTACTTC CASSTTAGQGDIQYF TRBD1 TRBJ2-4 TRBV2 large
TGTGCCAGCAGCGCGCAGGGAGGAAACACTGAAGCTTTCTTT CASSAQGGNTEAFF - TRBJ1-1 TRBV19 large
TGTGCCAGCAGTTCGGGACAGGGGGAGCTGTTTTTT CASSSGQGELFF TRBD1 TRBJ2-2 TRBV12-3/TRBV12-4 medium-sized
TGTGCCATCAGTGAAATAGGAAATCAGCCCCAGCATTTT CAISEIGNQPQHF - TRBJ1-5 TRBV10-3 medium-sized
TGTGCCAGCAGCAAGGAGTACACTGAAGCTTTCTTT CASSKEYTEAFF - TRBJ1-1 TRBV21-1 large
TGCAGTGCTAGAGATCCTCGGGGTGAGAGCTATGGCTACACCTTC CSARDPRGESYGYTF - TRBJ1-2 TRBV20-1 medium-sized
TGTGCCAGTAGTATCCTTCCGGGACAGGGGGAGCAGTACTTC CASSILPGQGEQYF TRBD1 TRBJ2-7 TRBV19 medium-sized
TGTGCCAGTAGTACCTGGGTCAGAGCGAACACCGGGGAGCTGTTTTTT CASSTWVRANTGELFF - TRBJ2-2 TRBV19 few
TGTGCCAGCGGGCGGGACACCCTGACCAACGAGCAGTACTTC CASGRDTLTNEQYF - TRBJ2-7 TRBV2 hyperexpanded
TGTGCCAGCGGGTACGGGGGGCCGACCTACGAGCAGTACTTC CASGYGGPTYEQYF - TRBJ2-7 TRBV4-2 hyperexpanded
TGTGCCAGCAGCTTAGACAGGAACACTGAAGCTTTCTTT CASSLDRNTEAFF - TRBJ1-1 TRBV7-2 large
TGTGCCAGCAGCTCAACGGCGGCCCCCTCCTACGAGCAGTACTTC CASSSTAAPSYEQYF - TRBJ2-7 TRBV7-2 large
TGTTCCAGTAGGAGCCCGGACGGGTTTAATGAGCAGTTCTTC CSSRSPDGFNEQFF - TRBJ2-1 TRBV19 medium-sized
TGTGCCAGCAGTTTTATTTACAATGAGCAGTTCTTC CASSFIYNEQFF - TRBJ2-1 TRBV12-3/TRBV12-4 large
TGTGCCAGCAGCCAGTCCCCTAAGATTACCCTTTACACAGATACGCAGTATTTT CASSQSPKITLYTDTQYF - TRBJ2-3 TRBV14 large
TGCAGTGCTAGAGATCTTGAAGGTGCTACTTACGAGCAGTACTTC CSARDLEGATYEQYF - TRBJ2-7 TRBV20-1 medium-sized
TGCAGTGCTAGAGGACAGGGATCCTACGAGCAGTACTTC CSARGQGSYEQYF TRBD1 TRBJ2-7 TRBV20-1 medium-sized
TGTGCCAGCAGTTTATCTGTGGGGGGTAGTTTCCCCCTCCACTTT CASSLSVGGSFPLHF - TRBJ1-6 TRBV27 large
TGTGCCACCTCGGACGGCTCCTACGAGCAGTACTTC CATSDGSYEQYF - TRBJ2-7 TRBV3-1 -
TGTGCCAGTAGCAGGGGGGCGGCGAGACCCCAGCATTTT CASSRGAARPQHF TRBD1 TRBJ1-5 TRBV19 -
TGTGCCAGCCTGGGACTGGAAGAGACCCAGTACTTC CASLGLEETQYF - TRBJ2-5 TRBV2 large
TGTGCCAGCAGCCGCGAAGGGGAGCTGTTTTTT CASSREGELFF - TRBJ2-2 TRBV7-8 -
TGTGCCAGCAGTTATTTTTTCGGGGGTGCGGAAGAGACCCAGTACTTC CASSYFFGGAEETQYF - TRBJ2-5 TRBV6-5 large
TGTGCCAGCAGCCAACCCCCTCAGGGTTTCGGCACAGATACGCAGTATTTT CASSQPPQGFGTDTQYF - TRBJ2-3 TRBV27 large
TGTGCCACCTCTGGGGACAGGGACCATAGCACAGATACGCAGTATTTT CATSGDRDHSTDTQYF TRBD1 TRBJ2-3 TRBV19 medium-sized
TGTGCCAGCAGCTCCTCCGCGACGGGCATTCTGTCCTACGAGCAGTACTTC CASSSSATGILSYEQYF - TRBJ2-7 TRBV7-8 medium-sized